This TCR beta chain stems from a study of blood T cell repertoires in COVID-19. Study in general: Acute and convalescent COVID-19 samples came from the United States, Italy and Spain. PBMCs, B-cell-depleted T cells, or T cells provided the cDNA or gDNA that made up the material.

Under the authors' procedure: Nucleated cell counts were estimated from reference gene primer amplification. Profiling relied on immunoSEQ multiplex PCR, and the TCRdb table lists in-frame clones only, not all of them. V, J and clone size reflect that table, while D and trimming were determined from the DNA. The sample carries under 250,000 clones, over 75% recorded once. Germline V gene sequence: CDR1 SGHRS, CDR2 YFSETQ. After removal of 2 bases from V and 4 bases from J, the junction contained 8 bases not matched to a gene. This CDR3 has 15 residues. Those who participated ranged in age from about 18 to 89 years and resided in about 24 US areas.

V is TRBV5-1 and J is TRBJ1-2, with 7 bases lining up with TRBD1. The clonotype originates from a man aged 25-45 years with acute COVID-19. Sequencing was carried out using PBMCs or T cells enriched from blood (not recorded which). The DNA of the CDR3 is TGCGCCAGCAGCTTCTCGGACCAGGGGGTCTATGGCTACACCTTC. Encoded protein: CASSFSDQGVYGYTF.